The rows below give T cell receptor beta chains drawn from one sample of a study of T cell responses to AZD1222 COVID-19 vaccine. TCRdb's table, derived via immunoSEQ multiplex PCR, lists solely in-frame clones and lacks some. Of under 150,000 clones in the sample, about 87% were seen once. This specimen consisted of peripheral blood, obtained on day 0 of AZD1222 vaccination. The source of these receptors is an adult in good health. Both conserved end residues are part of each CDR3. A D gene is named only where the DNA matches it firmly. Part of the rows lack a size; the others show once, few, many or a class for expanded clones.

CDR3	DNA	D	J	V	length	size
CASSDGGYGYTF	TGTGCCAGCAGTGACGGGGGTTATGGCTACACCTTC	.	TRBJ1-2	TRBV6-4	12	.
CAWSPRILRAYEQYF	TGTGCCTGGAGTCCCCGAATACTGCGAGCCTACGAGCAGTACTTC	.	TRBJ2-7	TRBV30	15	many
CASSSAGTGSNGYTF	TGTGCCAGCAGTTCCGCCGGGACAGGGAGTAATGGCTACACCTTC	TRBD1	TRBJ1-2	TRBV28	15	.
CASSTGLAENIQYF	TGTGCCAGCAGCACGGGACTAGCGGAAAACATTCAGTACTTC	TRBD2	TRBJ2-4	TRBV13	14	.
CASSLGGQETQYF	TGTGCCAGCAGCTTAGGAGGACAAGAGACCCAGTACTTC	.	TRBJ2-5	TRBV7-9	13	.
CASSFYEQYF	TGTGCCAGCAGCTTCTACGAGCAGTACTTC	.	TRBJ2-7	TRBV5-8	10	.
CASSSTGFNSPLHF	TGTGCCAGCAGTTCGACAGGTTTTAATTCACCCCTCCACTTT	.	TRBJ1-6	TRBV11-1	14	.
CASSARMGGETQYF	TGTGCCAGCAGTGCCCGGATGGGGGGAGAGACCCAGTACTTC	.	TRBJ2-5	TRBV6-2/TRBV6-3	14	few
CASSERTPATNEKLFF	TGTGCCAGCAGTGAAAGGACACCAGCAACTAATGAAAAACTGTTTTTT	.	TRBJ1-4	TRBV2	16	.
CASRSRTGGGYTF	TGTGCCAGCAGATCAAGGACAGGGGGTGGCTACACCTTC	TRBD1	TRBJ1-2	TRBV6-6	13	.
CASSLTGRWTEAFF	TGTGCCAGCAGTTTAACAGGGCGGTGGACTGAAGCTTTCTTT	.	TRBJ1-1	TRBV27	14	.
CAISESEGVQNTEAFF	TGTGCCATCAGTGAATCAGAGGGAGTGCAGAACACTGAAGCTTTCTTT	.	TRBJ1-1	TRBV10-3	16	.
CASTTGGSEDTEAFF	TGTGCCAGCACTACGGGGGGATCGGAGGACACTGAAGCTTTCTTT	.	TRBJ1-1	TRBV28	15	once
CASSFPSRSYNEQFF	TGTGCCAGCAGCTTCCCTAGTCGGAGCTACAATGAGCAGTTCTTC	.	TRBJ2-1	TRBV5-6	15	once